This T cell receptor (beta chain) was documented in a study of chemoradiotherapy in HPV16-positive cancers. Study results and caveats: The functional HPV-specific definition rests on just two HPV16-positive patients.

Generated by immunoSEQ multiplex PCR, the TCRdb table keeps only in-frame clones and is missing some. This sample has just over 6,000 clones, with 73% found just once. A word on this clone: Its antigen is not known.

Over chemoradiotherapy, repertoires were sampled more than once. The germline V and J ends were trimmed by 3 bases and 7 bases, with 20 bases remaining between them. Germline lookup yields CDR1 SGHNT and CDR2 YYREEE (reference sequence). This CDR3 comprises 15 residues. The sample here was tumor tissue, taken from a patient who underwent chemoradiotherapy. This TCR came from a human donor with HPV-associated anogenital cancer. The chain employs TRBV5-4 and TRBJ2-7, with D tentatively TRBD2 (6 bases). The chain's CDR3 is CASSWGDSSMGEQYF. The CDR3 DNA reads as TGTGCCAGCAGCTGGGGGGACTCCTCAATGGGAGAGCAGTACTTC.